This T cell receptor beta chain was captured by sequencing in a study of shared clonotypes between healthy human individuals. Background on the study: CD8 memory received one plate per donor, CD8 naive two, CD4 memory three and CD4 naive three.

J gave up 1 base and V 3 bases, and 7 bases lay outside the gene matches. The CDR3 is 15 amino acids. Germline V lookup: CDR1 GTSNPN, CDR2 SVGIG (reference sequence). Naive CD8 cells were CD45RO-negative, positively selected for CCR7, excluding terminally differentiated effector memory CD45RA+ cells. Profiling relied on immunoSEQ multiplex PCR, and the TCRdb table lists in-frame clones only, not all of them. The sample shows approximately 720,000 clones, about 91% of them seen only once. A word on this clone: Its antigen remains unknown.

Study-wide findings and caveats: Larger estimated richness was generally seen in naive subsets than in memory subsets.

The genes are TRBV30 and TRBJ2-7; 9 bases line up with TRBD1. Specimen: naive CD8+ T cells sorted from blood. This sequence was found in a man aged 25-40 years in good health. CDR3 sequence reads: CAWRGPGTGSYEQYF. DNA of the CDR3: TGTGCCTGGAGAGGCCCCGGGACAGGGTCCTACGAGCAGTACTTC. The full variable domain, its missing parts supplied by reference TRBV30 and TRBJ2-7, is SQTIHQWPATLVQPVGSPLSLECTVEGTSNPNLYWYRQAAGRGLQLLFYSVGIGQISSEVPQNLSASRPQDRQFILSSKKLLLSDSGFYLCAWRGPGTGSYEQYFGPGTRLTVT.